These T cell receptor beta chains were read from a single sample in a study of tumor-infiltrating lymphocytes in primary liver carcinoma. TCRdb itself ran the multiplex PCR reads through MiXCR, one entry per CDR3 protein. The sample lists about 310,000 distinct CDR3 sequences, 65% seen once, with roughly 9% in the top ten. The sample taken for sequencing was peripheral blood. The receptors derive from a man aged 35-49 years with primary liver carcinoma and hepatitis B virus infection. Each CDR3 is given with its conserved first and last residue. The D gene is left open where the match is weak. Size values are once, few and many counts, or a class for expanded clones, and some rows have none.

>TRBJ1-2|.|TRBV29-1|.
CSVEGRTRDYCGYTF
TGCAGCGTTGAAGGTCGGACCCGGGACTACTGTGGCTACACCTTT
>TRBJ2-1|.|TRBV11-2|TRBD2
CASSVNLAGVGETPYF
TGTGCCAGCAGCGTTAATCTAGCGGGAGTGGGGGAGACCCCGTACTTC
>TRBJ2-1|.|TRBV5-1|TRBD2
CASSLSATSELYEQFF
TGCGCCAGCAGCCTCTCGGCCACTAGCGAACTCTACGAGCAGTTCTTC
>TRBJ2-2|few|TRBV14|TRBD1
CASSAPLRQGYAGELFF
TGTGCCAGTTCGGCCCCCTTACGACAGGGATATGCCGGGGAGCTGTTTTTT
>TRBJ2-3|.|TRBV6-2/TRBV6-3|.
CASRVRTVQEFVTHYF
TGTGCCAGTAGGGTTAGGACAGTACAAGAATTCGTTACGCATTATTTT
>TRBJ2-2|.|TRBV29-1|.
CGVGRDAAVELFF
TGCGGCGTTGGAAGGGACGCCGCAGTTGAGCTGTTTTTT
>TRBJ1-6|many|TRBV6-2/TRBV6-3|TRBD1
CASSYWGQDSPLHF
TGTGCCAGCAGTTACTGGGGACAGGATTCACCCCTCCACTTT
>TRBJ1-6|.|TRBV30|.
CAWSIDRNSPLHF
TGTGCCTGGAGTATCGACCGTAATTCACCCCTCCACTTT
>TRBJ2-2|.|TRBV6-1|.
CVSSGEIGELFF
TGTGTCAGCAGTGGAGAGATCGGGGAGCTGTTTTTT
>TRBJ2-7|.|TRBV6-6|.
CASRLTRGSSYEEYF
TGTGCCAGTAGGCTAACTAGGGGCAGCTCCTACGAGGAGTACTTC
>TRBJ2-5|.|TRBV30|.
CAWSVYRQRETQYF
TGTGCCTGGAGTGTATACCGACAGCGAGAGACCCAGTACTTC
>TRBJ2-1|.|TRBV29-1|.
CSVGLYGEQFF
TGCAGCGTCGGTCTCTATGGTGAGCAGTTCTTC
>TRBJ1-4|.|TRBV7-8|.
CASSEIPGGNEKLFF
TGTGCCAGCAGCGAAATACCCGGGGGGAACGAAAAACTGTTTTTT
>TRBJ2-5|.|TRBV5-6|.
CASSPTPSGTQYF
TGTGCCAGCAGCCCGACCCCCTCAGGGACCCAGTACTTC
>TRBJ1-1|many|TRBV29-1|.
CSVNTGKVNTEAFF
TGCAGCGTCAACACAGGGAAAGTCAACACTGAAGCTTTCTTT
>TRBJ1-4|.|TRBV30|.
CVWRAANEKLFF
TGTGTCTGGAGGGCTGCAAATGAAAAACTGTTTTTT